This is a list of T cell receptor beta chains from one sample in a study of spatial heterogeneity in lung cancer. MiXCR, applied by TCRdb to the 5' RACE reads, yields one record per CDR3 protein. The sample lists approximately 40,000 distinct CDR3 sequences, around 7.5% seen once, with roughly 28% in the top ten. Sequenced here: PBMCs, sampled at surgery. Receptors were obtained from a male donor with early-stage non-small cell lung cancer. Both conserved end residues are part of each CDR3. Each record gives: V gene, clone size, CDR3 protein. Clone size is stated in some rows and not others, as once, few, many or a class when expanded.

>TRBV5-1|many
CASSPRDLTGANVLTF
>TRBV7-9|NA
CASSIGAGISNQPQHF
>TRBV28|many
CASRGSNQPQHF
>TRBV6-5|many
CASNRQGNYGYTF
>TRBV7-9|few
CASSLVSSRETQYF
>TRBV6-6|many
CASTHGRTTGYGYTF
>TRBV11-3|many
CASGSASYNEQFF
>TRBV6-4|many
CASSQSHGQPQHF
>TRBV7-3|medium-sized
CASSSRQGRSYNEQFF
>TRBV12-3/TRBV12-4|many
CASSFSVGNQPQHF
>TRBV5-6|few
CASSRPNEKLFF
>TRBV7-3|NA
CASNPGQEERAFF
>TRBV7-3|NA
CASSPNLYTEAFF
>TRBV7-6|many
CASSLEGGTGYTF
>TRBV6-5|many
CASNRDRSHEQYF
>TRBV11-1|NA
CASSLWTSGGGEQFF
>TRBV6-2/TRBV6-3|few
CASRGPGAGEYEQYF
>TRBV10-2|NA
CASQTSGRHIQYF
>TRBV29-1|many
CSVPLGYGYTF
>TRBV20-1|few
CSARGTGDWGNTIYF
>TRBV6-1|many
CASSPRDRGLEKLFF
>TRBV20-1|medium-sized
CSAPVSRDTEAFF
>TRBV6-1|NA
CASSEDRTTAKETQYF
>TRBV7-9|many
CASSYTGDSPLHF
>TRBV3-1|many
CASSQEEGTEQYF
>TRBV7-2|many
CASSQDGFDQPQHF
>TRBV27|many
CASRIGTGVNSPLHF
>TRBV7-3|NA
CASSPTGGPPNIQYF
>TRBV5-1|NA
CASSPGQHTNYGYTF
>TRBV9|many
CASSDPPDRAQYF
>TRBV7-3|many
CASSPMSPETGELFF
>TRBV7-3|NA
CASSLTGVNEQFF
>TRBV27|few
CASSSGGVNGYTF
>TRBV29-1|many
CSGTGLAGRGETQYF
>TRBV6-2/TRBV6-3|many
CASSYGGEKETQYF
>TRBV7-2|NA
CASSDGVSSYNEQFF
>TRBV4-3|many
CASSQDQGRDSFSGANVLTF
>TRBV6-2/TRBV6-3|many
CASSYAGGGFGEQFF
>TRBV18|few
CASSPRDGKETQYF
>TRBV20-1|many
CSASGVTTDTQYF
>TRBV20-1|few
CSAYHRGQGTEAFF
>TRBV6-5|many
CASSYDKNSPLHF
>TRBV6-5|many
CASSSGTGGRYEQYF
>TRBV15|many
CATSRGGGPSGPILQETQYF
>TRBV11-2|few
CASSLGSVGQETQYF
>TRBV29-1|NA
CSAGRQGAMNTEAFF
>TRBV28|many
CASSPLTGAANEKLFF
>TRBV7-2|many
CASSRLKGVGELFF
>TRBV5-6|many
CASSGTGEAKNIQYF
>TRBV20-1|NA
CSAGGLGRAREQFF
>TRBV24-1|many
CATSDSSTPGSGYTF
>TRBV10-3|NA
CAISRTGGSYGHTF
>TRBV12-3/TRBV12-4|many
CASSFSRDQPQHF
>TRBV18|few
CASSPGATRELFF
>TRBV14|many
CASSQEGGQEQFF
>TRBV10-1|many
CATVLTEQYF